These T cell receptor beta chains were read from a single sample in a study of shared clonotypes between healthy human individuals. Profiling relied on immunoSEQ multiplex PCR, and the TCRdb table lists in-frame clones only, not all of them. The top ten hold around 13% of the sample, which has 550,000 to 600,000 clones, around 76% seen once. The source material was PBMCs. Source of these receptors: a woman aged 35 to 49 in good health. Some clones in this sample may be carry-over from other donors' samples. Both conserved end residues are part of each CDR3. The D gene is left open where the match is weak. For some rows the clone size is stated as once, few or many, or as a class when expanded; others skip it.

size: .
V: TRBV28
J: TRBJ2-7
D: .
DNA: TGTGCCAGCAGTTTATGGACCACTATATCCTACGAGCAGTACTTC
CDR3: CASSLWTTISYEQYF

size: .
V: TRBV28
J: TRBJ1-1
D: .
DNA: TGTGCCAGCAGTTTAGGCTTCGTGGCCAGGGAGGCTGAAGCTTTCTTT
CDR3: CASSLGFVAREAEAFF

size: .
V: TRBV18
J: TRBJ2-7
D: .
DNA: TGTGCCAGCTCACCAAATAATGTAAGGAGCTCCTACGAGCAGTACTTC
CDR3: CASSPNNVRSSYEQYF

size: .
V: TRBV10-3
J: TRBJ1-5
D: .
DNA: TGTGCCATCAGCAACCCCCACGGGATGGGGGCCTTGGACAATCAGCCCCAGCATTTT
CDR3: CAISNPHGMGALDNQPQHF

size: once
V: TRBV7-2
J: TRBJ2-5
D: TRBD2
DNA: TGTGCCAGCAGGGGCGGGGGAGAGACCCAGTACTTC
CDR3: CASRGGGETQYF

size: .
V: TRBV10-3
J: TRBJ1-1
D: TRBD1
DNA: TGTGCCATCAGTCAGGACAGGGGAGGGGACACTGAAGCTTTCTTT
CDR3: CAISQDRGGDTEAFF

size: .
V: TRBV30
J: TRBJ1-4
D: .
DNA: TGTGCCTGTAGTCAGGGTTCTTGGAATGAAAAACTGTTTTTT
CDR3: CACSQGSWNEKLFF

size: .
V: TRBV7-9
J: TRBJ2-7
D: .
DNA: TGTGCCAGCAGCCCGGGGAGGTACGAGCAGTACTTC
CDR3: CASSPGRYEQYF

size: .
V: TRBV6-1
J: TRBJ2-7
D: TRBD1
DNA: TGTGCCAGCAGTGAGGGACAGGGATCCTACGAGCAGTACTTC
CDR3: CASSEGQGSYEQYF

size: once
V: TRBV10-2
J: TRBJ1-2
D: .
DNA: TGCGCCAGCAGTGAGCCTGGAGGAGGGGTGGAGGGCTACACCTTC
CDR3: CASSEPGGGVEGYTF

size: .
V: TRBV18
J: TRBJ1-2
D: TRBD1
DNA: TGTGCCAGCTCACGAACAGGGGGCGAGAACTATGGCTACACCTTC
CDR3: CASSRTGGENYGYTF

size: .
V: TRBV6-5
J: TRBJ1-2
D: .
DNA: TGTGCCAGCAGTACCGGGACACCAAACTATGGCTACACCTTC
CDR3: CASSTGTPNYGYTF

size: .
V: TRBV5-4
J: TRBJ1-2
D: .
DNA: TGTGCCAGCAGCCCGGACCCAGACTATGGCTACACCTTC
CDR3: CASSPDPDYGYTF

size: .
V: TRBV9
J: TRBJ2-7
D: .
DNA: TGTGCCAGCAGCGTAGCCGGGTCGGTGTACGAGCAGTACTTC
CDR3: CASSVAGSVYEQYF

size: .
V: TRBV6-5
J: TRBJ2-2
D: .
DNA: TGTGCCAGTAGTGGGGGAGGGAACACCGGGGAGCTGTTTTTT
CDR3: CASSGGGNTGELFF

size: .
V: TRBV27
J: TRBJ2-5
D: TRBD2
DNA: TGTGCCAGCAGTTTGCGCGGGAGAGGGCTGGAGACCCAGTACTTC
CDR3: CASSLRGRGLETQYF

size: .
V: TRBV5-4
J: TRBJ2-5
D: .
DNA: TGTGCCAGCAGCGCGGACTATAACCAAGAGACCCAGTACTTC
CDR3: CASSADYNQETQYF

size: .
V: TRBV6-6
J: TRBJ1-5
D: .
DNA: TGTGCCAGCAACCAGGGGAATAGGAATCAGCCCCAGCATTTT
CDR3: CASNQGNRNQPQHF

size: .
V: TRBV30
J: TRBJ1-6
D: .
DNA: TGTGCCTGGAGTTTTAATTCACCCCTCCACTTT
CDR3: CAWSFNSPLHF

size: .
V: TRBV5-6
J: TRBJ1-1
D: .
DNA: TGTGCCAGCAGCTTGGGTCGGCCGGACACTGAAGCTTTCTTT
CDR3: CASSLGRPDTEAFF

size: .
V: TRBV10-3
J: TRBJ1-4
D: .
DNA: TGTGCCATTAGGACGGAAAATGAAAAACTGTTTTTT
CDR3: CAIRTENEKLFF

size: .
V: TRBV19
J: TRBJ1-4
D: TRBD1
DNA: TGTGCCAGTACCGCCCTCGACAGGGGTTTAAGGGAAAAACTGTTTTTT
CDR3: CASTALDRGLREKLFF

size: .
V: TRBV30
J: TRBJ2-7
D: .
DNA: TGTGCCTGGAGTAGGGGGTCGGGGTCCTACGAGCAGTACTTC
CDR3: CAWSRGSGSYEQYF

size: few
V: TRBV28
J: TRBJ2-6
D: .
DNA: TGTGCCAGCAGTTCCACTGTGAACTCTGGGGCCAACGTCCTGACTTTC
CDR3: CASSSTVNSGANVLTF

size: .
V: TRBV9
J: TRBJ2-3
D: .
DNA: TGTGCCAGCAGCGTCCGGGACTCCTTCACAGATACGCAGTATTTT
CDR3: CASSVRDSFTDTQYF

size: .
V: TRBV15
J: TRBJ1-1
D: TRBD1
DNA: TGTGCCACCAGCAGGGGACAGGGGGCGGACACTGAAGCTTTCTTT
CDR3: CATSRGQGADTEAFF

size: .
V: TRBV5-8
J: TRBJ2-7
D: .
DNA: TGTGCCAGCAGCTTGGGGTTTTGGACTCGCTCCTACGAGCAGTACTTC
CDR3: CASSLGFWTRSYEQYF

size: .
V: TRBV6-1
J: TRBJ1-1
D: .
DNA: TGTGCCAGCAGTGAGATAACAGGGTACACTGAAGCTTTCTTT
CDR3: CASSEITGYTEAFF

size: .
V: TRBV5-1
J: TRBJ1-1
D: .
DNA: TGCGCCAGCTCTGTGGACCCGAACACTGAAGCTTTCTTT
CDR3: CASSVDPNTEAFF